This TCR beta chain is from a study of blood T cell repertoires in COVID-19. Study in general: There were acute and convalescent COVID-19 samples, and they came from the United States, Italy and Spain.

The V gene lost 0 bases and the J gene lost 13 bases, with 15 bases spanning the gap. The germline gives CDR1 LNHNV, CDR2 YYDKDF (reference sequence). CDR3 length: 13 amino acids. Per the original data handling: Scientists estimated how many nucleated cells there were by amplifying reference gene primers. The repertoire was sequenced with immunoSEQ multiplex PCR; TCRdb's copy has only in-frame clones and lacks some. From that table come the V and J calls and clone size; the DNA was used to work out D and trimming. The data show approximately 100,000 clones, approximately 86% seen once. Material: peripheral blood. The source is a man between 50 and 59 years old with acute or convalescent COVID-19. This chain uses TRBV15 with TRBJ1-1, with D possibly being TRBD1 (6 bases). This CDR3 is CATSRDGGGMGFF. The CDR3 DNA sequence: TGTGCCACCAGCAGAGACGGCGGGGGCATGGGTTTCTTT. Supplemented by reference TRBV15 and TRBJ1-1, the full variable domain reads DAMVIQNPRYQVTQFGKPVTLSCSQTLNHNVMYWYQQKSSQAPKLLFHYYDKDFNNEADTPDNFQSRRPNTSFCFLDIRSPGLGDTAMYLCATSRDGGGMGFFGQGTRLTVV.